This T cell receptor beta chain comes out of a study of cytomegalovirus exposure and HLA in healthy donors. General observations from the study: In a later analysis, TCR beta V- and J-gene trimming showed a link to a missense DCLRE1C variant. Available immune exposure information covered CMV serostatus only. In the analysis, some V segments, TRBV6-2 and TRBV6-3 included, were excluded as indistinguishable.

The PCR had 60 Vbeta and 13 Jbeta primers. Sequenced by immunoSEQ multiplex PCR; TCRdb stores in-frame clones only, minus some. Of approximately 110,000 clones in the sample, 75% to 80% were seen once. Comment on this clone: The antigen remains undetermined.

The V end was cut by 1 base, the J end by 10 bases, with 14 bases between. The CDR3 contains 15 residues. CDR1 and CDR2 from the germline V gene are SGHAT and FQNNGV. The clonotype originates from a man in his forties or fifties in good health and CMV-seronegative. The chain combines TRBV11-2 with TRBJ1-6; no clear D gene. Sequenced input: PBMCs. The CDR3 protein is CASSLGATARSPLHF. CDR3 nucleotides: TGTGCCAGCAGCTTAGGGGCCACGGCGCGATCACCCCTCCACTTT. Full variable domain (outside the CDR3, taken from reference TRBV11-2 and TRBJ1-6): EAGVAQSPRYKIIEKRQSVAFWCNPISGHATLYWYQQILGQGPKLLIQFQNNGVVDDSQLPKDRFSAERLKGVDSTLKIQPAKLEDSAVYLCASSLGATARSPLHFGNGTRLTVT.